Shown below are 32 T cell receptor beta chains from a single sample sequenced in a study of response to subunit inactivated influenza vaccine. TCRdb independently ran MiXCR on the RT-PCR reads; one entry per CDR3 protein. The table lists some 500,000 distinct CDR3 sequences, 16% of them singletons, with 3% in the top ten. The sample was CD4+ T cells sorted from PBMCs, taken around 25 months after vaccination. The source of these receptors is a man between 50 and 75 years old who received an inactivated influenza vaccine.

In this sample, this clonotype turned up many times. J is TRBJ2-7 and V is TRBV10-2; 7 bases align to TRBD1. The germline V gene has CDR1 WSHSY and CDR2 SAAADI. V lost 5 bases and J lost 6; bases outside the gene matches: 7. CDR3 length: 13 residues. In nucleotides, the CDR3 is TGCGCCAGCAGTCGCGGACAGGCTCTCGAGCAGTACTTC. It is translated as CASSRGQALEQYF.

V and J are TRBV29-1 and TRBJ1-4; the D gene is possibly TRBD1 (6 bases). V lost 4 bases and J lost 7, with 13 bases in between. Per the germline V gene, CDR1 is SQVTM and CDR2 is ANQGSEA. The CDR3 length is 13 residues. This CDR3 is CSVALGGGEKLFF. CDR3 coding DNA: TGCAGCGTTGCGTTAGGGGGTGGTGAAAAACTGTTTTTT.

This clonotype was found a few times. The J gene is TRBJ1-6, the V gene TRBV27; D is ambiguous. Germline CDR1 MNHEY, CDR2 SMNVEV (reference sequence). This CDR3 has 17 residues. V gave up 3 bases and J gave up 3 bases, with 15 bases separating them. The CDR3 DNA reads as TGTGCCAGCAGTTTTGTTTTCGGTACAAACTATAATTCACCCCTCCACTTT. It translates to CASSFVFGTNYNSPLHF.

This clonotype was seen more than once but under ten times. The V gene is TRBV27, the J gene TRBJ2-7, with D hard to call. The CDR3 has 13 amino acids. V lost 6 bases and J 5 bases, leaving 14 bases between the germline ends. The V gene's germline CDR1 is MNHEY and CDR2 SMNVEV (reference sequence). CDR3 sequence reads: CASSPAVLHEQYF. CDR3 nucleotides: TGTGCCAGCAGCCCGGCCGTACTTCACGAGCAGTACTTC.

The chain links TRBV27 to TRBJ1-2; no clear D gene. The CDR3 is 18 amino acids. Germline values: CDR1 MNHEY, CDR2 SMNVEV (reference sequence). Between the trimmed V and J ends, which lost 4 bases and 0 bases, there was a span of 21 bases. CDR3 protein: CASSSRLSPNRSNYGYTF. CDR3 DNA: TGTGCCAGCAGTTCCCGGTTGAGTCCTAACCGTTCTAACTATGGCTACACCTTC.

This clonotype has at least ten counts. The V call is TRBV7-3, the J call TRBJ2-7; D is unresolved. This CDR3 has 13 amino acids. V shed 5 bases and J shed 2 bases, with 10 bases lying between them. The germline V gene has CDR1 SGHTA and CDR2 FQGTGA. Here the CDR3 DNA reads TGTGCCAGCAGCCCCACCAGGACCTACGAGCAGTACTTC. Encoded protein: CASSPTRTYEQYF.

This clonotype has more than one count but fewer than ten. The V and J genes are TRBV28 and TRBJ2-1; 11 positions match TRBD2. CDR1 is MDHEN, CDR2 SYDVKM, per germline. This CDR3 is 16 amino acids long. J was trimmed by 1 base and V by 3 bases; bases with no gene match: 2. DNA of the CDR3: TGTGCCAGCAGTTTCGTAGCGGGAGGGTCCTACAATGAGCAGTTCTTC. Its protein is CASSFVAGGSYNEQFF.

This chain uses TRBV25-1 with TRBJ2-7; D could derive from TRBD1 or TRBD2 (5 bases each). The CDR3 loop spans 13 amino acids. Germline V gene lookup returns CDR1 MGHDK and CDR2 SYGVNS. The V and J ends lost 7 bases and 2 bases respectively, with 12 bases between them. CDR3 region: CASKGDSPYEQYF. CDR3 DNA sequence: TGTGCCAGCAAGGGAGACAGTCCCTACGAGCAGTACTTC.

A few counts support this clonotype. CDR3 coding DNA: TGTGCCAGCAGCTTGGACAGGGATGGTGAGCAGTTCTTC. Protein: CASSLDRDGEQFF. The V call is TRBV11-2, the J call TRBJ2-1; 8 bases agree with TRBD1. The CDR3 has 13 residues. Looked up from germline, CDR1 is SGHAT and CDR2 is FQNNGV. The trim removed 3 bases at V and 9 bases at J, leaving 4 bases unmatched.

There are a few counts of this clonotype. J is TRBJ2-2 and V is TRBV4-1; TRBD2 matches at 8 bases. V lost 4 bases and J lost 6; bases outside the gene matches: 7. The CDR3 is 15 amino acids. Germline CDR1 reads MGHRA; CDR2 reads YSYEKL. Here the CDR3 reads CASSPGGTSSGELFF. The CDR3 DNA sequence: TGCGCCAGCAGCCCAGGAGGGACTAGTTCCGGGGAGCTGTTTTTT.

This clonotype has ten or more counts. The chain employs TRBV7-2 and TRBJ2-1, with a possible D match to TRBD1 (5 bases). Germline values: CDR1 SGHTA, CDR2 FQGNSA. V lost 1 base to trimming and J lost 4 bases, with 8 bases between them. This CDR3 region has 14 residues. DNA of the CDR3: TGTGCCAGCAGCTTAGAACAGGCTTACAATGAGCAGTTCTTC. It encodes CASSLEQAYNEQFF.

The V call is TRBV4-3, the J call TRBJ2-7; D gene unclear. Germline V gene sequence: CDR1 LGHNA, CDR2 YSLEER. This CDR3 has 11 amino acids. Deletions cut 1 base from V and 8 bases from J, with 6 bases between. The CDR3 DNA is TGCGCCAGCAGCCAAGTGGTACAGCAGTACTTC. Its protein is CASSQVVQQYF.

This clonotype was seen only a few times. V gene TRBV5-1 combines with J gene TRBJ2-1, with no clear D. Germline V CDR1 and CDR2: SGHRS, YFSETQ. Trimming left V 0 bases short and J 4 bases short, with 8 bases between. The CDR3 contains 14 residues. CDR3 loop: CASSLGNSYNEQFF. The DNA of the CDR3 is TGCGCCAGCAGCTTGGGCAATTCGTACAATGAGCAGTTCTTC.

This clonotype was picked up a small number of times. V and J are TRBV20-1 and TRBJ2-7; the D gene is possibly TRBD2 (6 bases). Deletions cut 4 bases from V and 3 bases from J, with 16 bases between. The germline gives CDR1 DFQATT, CDR2 SNEGSKA (reference sequence). The CDR3 is 14 amino acids. Here the CDR3 reads CSATGTPLGYEQYF. CDR3 nucleotides: TGCAGTGCTACAGGGACTCCCCTCGGCTACGAGCAGTACTTC.

The chain carries TRBV29-1 and TRBJ2-7; D remains unclear. Between the trimmed V and J ends, which lost 5 bases and 0 bases, there was a span of 8 bases. The V gene's germline CDR1 is SQVTM and CDR2 ANQGSEA. The CDR3 sequence is 12 residues long. CDR3 in DNA: TGCAGCGTTAAATACGACTCCTACGAGCAGTACTTC. Translating it yields CSVKYDSYEQYF.

This clonotype has just a few counts. The chain uses TRBV28 and TRBJ2-3; 9 bases fit TRBD2. The CDR3 covers 16 residues. The trim removed 5 bases at V and 3 bases at J, leaving 9 bases unmatched. CDR1 and CDR2 (germline): MDHEN, SYDVKM. For the CDR3, the DNA is TGTGCCAGCAGTGCGCATAGCGGGAGCGCAACAGATACGCAGTATTTT. This encodes CASSAHSGSATDTQYF.

The genes are TRBV27 and TRBJ1-2; 10 nucleotides agree with TRBD1. The CDR3 runs 16 residues. Trimming cost V 5 bases and J 4 bases; bases outside gene matches: 10. Germline loops: CDR1 MNHEY, CDR2 SMNVEV (reference sequence). DNA for the CDR3: TGTGCCAGCAGTCAACCGGGACAGGGGAGCCCCTATGGCTACACCTTC. It translates to CASSQPGQGSPYGYTF.

The V call is TRBV18, the J call TRBJ2-5; unclear D gene. V was shortened by 3 bases and J by 1 base, with 9 bases between the two germline ends. This CDR3 is built from 14 residues. Looked up from germline, CDR1 is KGHSH and CDR2 is LQKENI. This chain's CDR3 is CASSPFRRQETQYF. CDR3 in DNA: TGTGCCAGCTCACCTTTCAGACGCCAAGAGACCCAGTACTTC.

This clonotype was counted a few times. V is TRBV3-1 and J is TRBJ1-3, with D perhaps matching TRBD1 (5 bases). The CDR3 is made up of 16 amino acids. CDR1 LGHDT and CDR2 YNNKEL come from the germline V gene (reference sequence). V dropped 4 bases and J dropped 2 bases, with 15 bases sitting between them. DNA of the CDR3: TGTGCCAGCAGCCCCACACGTGGCAGGGCTGGAAACACCATATATTTT. This sequence encodes CASSPTRGRAGNTIYF.

This clonotype turned up a few times. The chain links TRBV5-1 to TRBJ1-1; no clear D gene. Trimming removed 1 base from V and 2 bases from J, with 6 bases in between. CDR3 length: 13 residues. Germline-derived CDR1 and CDR2 are SGHRS and YFSETQ. The CDR3 loop reads CASSLMPNTEAFF. For the CDR3, the DNA is TGCGCCAGCAGCTTGATGCCTAACACTGAAGCTTTCTTT.

This clonotype showed up just a few times. The rearrangement joins TRBV6-2 or TRBV6-3 to TRBJ2-6, with TRBD1 matching over 9 bases. Germline V gene sequence: CDR1 MNHEY, CDR2 SVGEGT. V trimming: 3 bases; J trimming: 0 bases; junction bases outside the gene matches: 3. This CDR3 comprises 17 residues. The CDR3, as DNA: TGTGCCAGCAGTTATGGGACAGGGATCTCTGGGGCCAACGTCCTGACTTTC. Its protein is CASSYGTGISGANVLTF.

This clonotype was seen more than once but under ten times. The rearrangement links TRBV7-3 to TRBJ2-2; D call uncertain. V lost 2 bases, J lost 5 bases, and 12 bases lay in between. Looked up from germline, CDR1 is SGHTA and CDR2 is FQGTGA. This CDR3 is 15 amino acids long. For the CDR3, the DNA is TGTGCCAGCAGCTTAGGCAGGATGGGGACCGGGGAGCTGTTTTTT. Protein sequence: CASSLGRMGTGELFF.

This clonotype was detected many times. CDR3 nucleotide sequence: TGTGCCACCGCTTTAGCGGAAGAAACCGGGGAGCTGTTTTTT. Translated, it gives CATALAEETGELFF. The rearrangement joins TRBV10-3 to TRBJ2-2; possible D gene TRBD2, 6 bases. V gave up 10 bases and J gave up 5 bases, with 17 bases separating them. This CDR3 region has 14 residues. Germline CDR1 is ENHRY and CDR2 is SYGVKD.

This clonotype came up a few times. The V call is TRBV29-1, the J call TRBJ2-2; no clear D gene. Germline V CDR1 and CDR2: SQVTM, ANQGSEA. V lost 2 bases and J 0 bases, leaving 4 bases between the germline ends. The CDR3 has 13 residues. The DNA of the CDR3 is TGCAGCGTTGAAAGCCCGAACACCGGGGAGCTGTTTTTT. It is translated as CSVESPNTGELFF.

This clonotype was seen a handful of times. The rearrangement joins TRBV6-1 to TRBJ1-6; 8 bases fit TRBD1. This CDR3 comprises 13 residues. V was clipped by 6 bases and J by 8 bases; unmatched bases: 3. Per germline, CDR1 MNHNS and CDR2 SASEGT. The CDR3 here is CASRGQGYSPLHF. CDR3 DNA: TGTGCCAGCAGAGGACAGGGATATTCACCCCTCCACTTT.

This sequence joins TRBV5-6 and TRBJ2-1, with D tentatively TRBD1 (5 bases). V was clipped by 3 bases and J by 0 bases, with 16 bases between them. The CDR3 covers 17 residues. The germline V gene encodes CDR1 SGHDT and CDR2 YYEEEE. CDR3 DNA sequence: TGTGCCAGCAGCTCCTTCCACAGGCTTCTCTCCTACAATGAGCAGTTCTTC. It is translated as CASSSFHRLLSYNEQFF.

This chain uses TRBV10-1 with TRBJ2-7; perhaps TRBD1 as D (6 bases). The CDR3 extends over 15 amino acids. CDR1 is WNHNN and CDR2 is SYGVQD in the germline V gene (reference sequence). V lost 0 bases to trimming and J lost 4 bases, with 13 bases between them. CDR3 sequence (DNA): TGCGCCAGCAGTGAGTCGGCGACAGGCAAATACGAGCAGTACTTC. Translation gives CASSESATGKYEQYF.

At least ten counts were recorded for this clonotype. This chain connects TRBV10-3 to TRBJ2-7; perhaps TRBD2 as D (5 bases). Germline V gene sequence: CDR1 ENHRY, CDR2 SYGVKD. The V and J ends lost 6 bases and 3 bases respectively, with 9 bases between them. The CDR3 is 12 residues long. CDR3: CAISPDFYEQYF. CDR3 DNA: TGTGCCATCAGCCCGGACTTCTACGAGCAGTACTTC.

The chain employs TRBV3-2 and TRBJ2-5; the tabulated D call, TRBD2, remains unverified against the DNA. TRBV3-2 constitutes a pseudogene. The CDR3 is 16 amino acids. CDR3 amino acids: CASSRTSGGFQETQYF. The CDR3 coding sequence is TGTGCCAGCAGTCGGACTAGCGGGGGGTTCCAAGAGACCCAGTACTTC.

This clonotype was seen once. The V gene is TRBV14, the J gene TRBJ1-3; 11 nucleotides line up with TRBD1. Germline V gives CDR1 SGHDN, CDR2 FVKESK. This CDR3 is built from 18 residues. The V and J ends lost 4 bases and 8 bases, in that order; junction bases with no gene match: 16. For the CDR3, the DNA is TGTGCCAGCAGCCTTGGGACAGGGGGACTGCTTTACGGAGACACCATATATTTT. Translation gives CASSLGTGGLLYGDTIYF.

This chain uses TRBV4-1 with TRBJ1-1, with TRBD1 matching over 7 bases. V lost 0 bases, J lost 6 bases, and 13 bases stayed unmatched. This CDR3 comprises 17 residues. Germline V lookup: CDR1 MGHRA, CDR2 YSYEKL. The CDR3 region is CASSQDRRGARGAEAFF. CDR3 in DNA: TGCGCCAGCAGCCAAGATCGCAGGGGCGCCAGGGGGGCTGAAGCTTTCTTT.

Only a few counts were recorded for this clonotype. This chain connects TRBV10-1 to TRBJ2-3, with TRBD1 as a possible D gene (5 bases). Deletions cut 8 bases from V and 0 bases from J, with 9 bases between. Looked up from germline, CDR1 is WNHNN and CDR2 is SYGVQD (reference sequence). The CDR3 loop spans 13 amino acids. CDR3 sequence reads: CASGQGSTDTQYF. As DNA, the CDR3 is TGCGCCAGCGGGCAGGGTAGCACAGATACGCAGTATTTT.